These T cell receptor beta chains were read from a single sample in a study of shared clonotypes between healthy human individuals. Profiling relied on immunoSEQ multiplex PCR, and the TCRdb table lists in-frame clones only, not all of them. The data show fewer than 400,000 clones, approximately 74% seen once. Sequencing was performed on memory CD4+ T cells sorted from blood. All receptors derive from a man aged 25 to 45 in good health. CDR3s leave out the opening cysteine and the closing phenylalanine or tryptophan. A clone size is listed for some rows: how often the clone was seen (once, few, many), or a class if it is expanded.

V gene	clone size	J gene	CDR3 protein
TRBV7-8	-	TRBJ1-1	ASRRRTGGTEAF
TRBV28	-	TRBJ2-7	ASSRDPDGYEQY
TRBV7-2	-	TRBJ2-1	ASSFFITNEQF
TRBV5-6	-	TRBJ2-7	ASSFTSGRVLEQY
TRBV2	few	TRBJ2-2	ASRPRGKANTGELF
TRBV10-3	-	TRBJ2-1	AISPPGQVVYEQF
TRBV5-1	-	TRBJ2-5	ASSIDSLDKTQY
TRBV29-1	-	TRBJ2-5	SVVGTSILETQY
TRBV25-1	few	TRBJ2-6	ASSDPVGESGANVLT
TRBV28	-	TRBJ1-4	ASTGGPGRGEKLF
TRBV29-1	-	TRBJ2-5	SAEYQY
TRBV4-2	-	TRBJ2-7	ASSRHQGDSSSYEQY
TRBV5-1	-	TRBJ2-3	ASSALTSGSADTQY
TRBV5-4	-	TRBJ2-5	ASSLRARGWGGEETQY
TRBV2	-	TRBJ1-4	ASSDGAGDFATNEKLF
TRBV5-4	-	TRBJ2-7	ASSLTSGTGEQY
TRBV28	-	TRBJ2-3	ASSLTGWGDTQY
TRBV6-1	-	TRBJ2-2	ASSHVGPGTGELF
TRBV18	-	TRBJ2-1	ASSPSDGSYNEQF
TRBV10-2	few	TRBJ1-6	ASSVSGDGSSSYNSPLH
TRBV7-3	-	TRBJ2-6	ASSLIVGQGNSGANVLT
TRBV28	-	TRBJ2-1	ASSLGTSGSRNEQF
TRBV11-2	-	TRBJ2-3	ASSPQLASTDTQY
TRBV2	-	TRBJ2-1	ASSSTAGGGNEQF
TRBV11-2	-	TRBJ2-7	ASSFARDYEQY
TRBV5-4	-	TRBJ1-2	ASSLNGIENYGYT
TRBV10-2	few	TRBJ2-7	ASSESSSYTYEQY
TRBV7-9	-	TRBJ1-1	ASSLEVHSQNTEAF
TRBV6-5	-	TRBJ1-6	ASSPITGNSPLH
TRBV18	-	TRBJ2-3	ASSPSQQGLTDTQY
TRBV12-5	-	TRBJ2-3	ASGPGQGRNTQY
TRBV2	many	TRBJ2-7	MGGTSSYEQY
TRBV29-1	-	TRBJ2-1	SVEIGLIHPPLGNEQF
TRBV18	-	TRBJ1-2	ASSPLTGSNYGYT
TRBV7-6	-	TRBJ1-1	ASSHGQGALNTEAF
TRBV28	-	TRBJ2-5	ASRTTGLETQY
TRBV18	-	TRBJ2-7	ASSPTRDATYEQY
TRBV2	many	TRBJ2-7	ASGSGGSYEQY
TRBV5-4	few	TRBJ2-7	ASSLALGTDYEQY
TRBV5-4	-	TRBJ2-3	ASSREASGPHTTQY
TRBV12-5	-	TRBJ2-2	ASGLVPSGLAGGRGTGELF
TRBV4-3	-	TRBJ2-1	ASSQDLRELEQF
TRBV19	-	TRBJ2-2	ASKLAQNTGELF
TRBV10-3	-	TRBJ2-1	AISEFTRGAGVRDEQF
TRBV2	-	TRBJ1-5	ASSQTNQPQH
TRBV7-3	-	TRBJ2-1	ASSPSIAGAPYNEQF
TRBV18	-	TRBJ2-5	ASSPPSGRGGETQY